This record concerns one T cell receptor (beta chain) sequence. The data were taken from a study of blood T cell repertoires in COVID-19. Study-wide context: Researchers got acute and convalescent COVID-19 samples from the United States, Italy and Spain. From T cells, B-cell-depleted T cells, or PBMCs came the material, which was cDNA or gDNA.

Original data processing: Estimation of nucleated cell counts relied on the amplification of reference gene primers. Sequencing was performed with immunoSEQ multiplex PCR; in TCRdb, only in-frame clones are kept and a portion is missing. That table gives V, J and clone size, and the DNA gave D and trimming. The sample includes more than 200,000 clones, approximately 90% seen only once; the top ten take roughly 1.7%. The CDR3 consists of 16 residues. The germline CDR1 and CDR2 sequences are ENHRY and SYGVKD. The V and J ends lost 4 bases and 2 bases, in that order; junction bases with no gene match: 9.

This rearrangement joins TRBV10-3 to TRBJ2-7; TRBD1 aligns across 9 bases. The clonotype originates from a man aged 70-80 years with acute or convalescent COVID-19. The sequenced sample was peripheral blood. CDR3 coding DNA: TGTGCCATCAGTGGTGCCGCGGGACAGGGTACCTACGAGCAGTACTTC. It yields the protein CAISGAAGQGTYEQYF.